Below are 9 T cell receptor beta chains sequenced from a single sample in a study of T-cell memory formation after mild COVID-19. TCRdb re-called the 5' RACE reads through MiXCR, storing one row per CDR3 protein. Of 95,000 to 120,000 distinct CDR3 sequences in the sample, around a fifth were seen once. The sequencing input was PBMCs or a T cell subset sorted from them (not recorded which). Receptor source: a man younger than 35 who had mild COVID-19 (a few samples of this study predate the infection). Cell type and time point are not known.

The chain uses TRBV7-6 and TRBJ1-5; D is perhaps TRBD1 (6 bases). The CDR3 runs to 14 residues. The V end was cut by 1 base, the J end by 6 bases, with 10 bases between. Germline V gives CDR1 SGHVS, CDR2 FNYEAQ. CDR3 residues: CASSLGGPSQPQHF. CDR3 in DNA: TGTGCCAGCAGCTTAGGGGGGCCCAGTCAGCCCCAGCATTTT.

V is TRBV13 and J is TRBJ2-7; 8 bases align to TRBD1. V shed 4 bases and J 6 bases; nucleotides not matched to a gene: 11. The CDR3 is made up of 15 amino acids. CDR1 and CDR2 (germline): PRHDT, FYEKMQ (reference sequence). The DNA for the CDR3 is TGTGCCAGCAGCTCCTCCGGGACAGGCCTGCTCGAGCAGTACTTC. Encoded protein: CASSSSGTGLLEQYF.

V gene TRBV10-2 combines with J gene TRBJ2-1; D perhaps matches TRBD2 (5 bases). Germline CDR1 reads WSHSY; CDR2 reads SAAADI. This CDR3 is built from 15 residues. The germline V and J ends were trimmed by 6 bases and 3 bases, with 15 bases remaining between them. CDR3 loop: CASRALGGGYNEQFF. CDR3 nucleotide sequence: TGCGCCAGCAGAGCCCTAGGAGGAGGCTACAATGAGCAGTTCTTC.

This sequence joins TRBV12-3 or TRBV12-4 and TRBJ2-7, with TRBD2 identical over 7 bases. Losses at the gene ends were 3 bases for V and 6 bases for J; bases not matched to a gene: 2. This CDR3 has 12 residues. As DNA, the CDR3 is TGTGCCAGCAGTTTCGGGAGGACCGAGCAGTACTTC. Translating gives CASSFGRTEQYF.

The sample holds a few counts of this clonotype. This sequence joins TRBV5-6 and TRBJ1-2, with a weak D call TRBD1 (6 bases). The CDR3 loop spans 16 amino acids. V lost 4 bases, J lost 3 bases, and 19 bases lay in between. Looked up from germline, CDR1 is SGHDT and CDR2 is YYEEEE. CDR3 loop: CASSQDKRGFDYGYTF. DNA for the CDR3: TGTGCCAGCAGCCAAGACAAGAGGGGGTTCGACTATGGCTACACCTTC.

This clonotype was counted between two and nine times. The chain combines TRBV6-2 or TRBV6-3 with TRBJ2-7, with D perhaps matching TRBD2 (5 bases). Germline assignment: CDR1 MNHEY and CDR2 SVGEGT. V was clipped by 6 bases and J by 3 bases, with 9 bases between them. The CDR3 is 12 amino acids. DNA for the CDR3: TGTGCCAGCAGCGGACGGGACTACGAGCAGTACGTC. Translating gives CASSGRDYEQYV.

The chain is built from TRBV3-1 and TRBJ2-1; D not certain. The V gene's germline CDR1 is LGHDT and CDR2 YNNKEL (reference sequence). The CDR3 consists of 13 residues. Trimming removed 1 base at V and 7 bases at J, with 8 bases between. The CDR3 DNA is TGTGCCAGCAGCCAAGTCCGGCCTAATGAGCAGTTCTTC. Residues: CASSQVRPNEQFF.

This clonotype turned up a few times. The V call is TRBV5-1, the J call TRBJ2-7; D possibly uses TRBD1 or TRBD2 (6 bases each). This CDR3 is 13 amino acids long. Trimming pared 4 bases from V and 7 bases from J, leaving 15 bases between. Germline V lookup: CDR1 SGHRS, CDR2 YFSETQ. As DNA, the CDR3 is TGCGCCAGCAGCACCGAACGGGGGCATGAGCAGTACTTC. It codes for CASSTERGHEQYF. The whole variable domain, remainder taken from reference TRBV5-1 and TRBJ2-7, is KAGVTQTPRYLIKTRGQQVTLSCSPISGHRSVSWYQQTPGQGLQFLFEYFSETQRNKGNFPGRFSGRQFSNSRSEMNVSTLELGDSALYLCASSTERGHEQYFGPGTRLTVT.

The gene calls are TRBV12-3 or TRBV12-4 and TRBJ2-5; D remains unclear. Trimming shortened V by 11 bases and J by 4 bases, and 14 bases separated the two germline ends. The CDR3 has 12 residues. CDR3 sequence (DNA): TGTGCCTGTACCCTTAATACAGAGACCCAGTACTTC. As protein: CACTLNTETQYF.